The 21 T cell receptor beta chains below all came from one sample that was sequenced in a study of cytomegalovirus exposure and HLA in healthy donors. This PCR relied on a set of 60 Vbeta primers and 13 Jbeta primers. Data came from immunoSEQ multiplex PCR; TCRdb stores just in-frame clones and leaves some out. This sample has around 170,000 clones, with roughly four fifths found just once. The sequenced sample was PBMCs. Every receptor here comes from a man aged 40-49 years in good health and CMV-seronegative.

The rearrangement links TRBV29-1 to TRBJ2-2; a possible D gene is TRBD2 (7 bases). Trimming removed 6 bases at V and 3 bases at J, with 17 bases between. CDR1 is SQVTM, CDR2 ANQGSEA, per germline. CDR3 length: 15 amino acids. The chain's CDR3 is CSVRRRGQDTGELFF. The CDR3 region has the DNA TGCAGCGTCAGGCGGCGGGGGCAGGACACCGGGGAGCTGTTTTTT.

CDR3 residues: CASSPSVEGEQFF. The DNA of the CDR3 is TGCGCCAGCAGCCCGTCGGTGGAGGGAGAGCAGTTCTTC. The rearrangement links TRBV4-1 to TRBJ2-1, with a weak D call TRBD2 (6 bases). Germline-derived CDR1 and CDR2 are MGHRA and YSYEKL. The V end was cut by 4 bases, the J end by 10 bases, with 14 bases between. The CDR3 has 13 amino acids.

A few counts support this clone. The genes are TRBV1 and TRBJ1-2. TRBV1 is recorded as a pseudogene. This CDR3 has 18 residues. CDR3 amino acids: CTSSQDQAKEGSDYGYTF. The CDR3 coding sequence is TGCACCAGCAGCCAAGATCAAGCGAAGGAGGGGAGCGACTATGGCTACACCTTC.

The V gene is TRBV9, the J gene TRBJ1-5; D is ambiguous. The CDR3 runs to 14 residues. Germline V gene data show CDR1 as SGDLS and CDR2 as YYNGEE. The V end was cut by 2 bases, the J end by 0 bases, with 6 bases between. The CDR3 protein is CASSVGYSNQPQHF. The CDR3 DNA follows: TGTGCCAGCAGCGTCGGGTATAGCAATCAGCCCCAGCATTTT.

The count of this clone is one. The chain carries TRBV28 and TRBJ2-7; TRBD1 matches 10 bases. Germline CDR1 is MDHEN and CDR2 is SYDVKM. Unmatched junction bases numbered 9, after V lost 6 bases and J lost 1 base. CDR3 size: 16 residues. The CDR3 loop reads CASSSTGTGASYEQYF. CDR3 DNA sequence: TGTGCCAGCAGCTCCACCGGGACAGGGGCTTCCTACGAGCAGTACTTC. Full variable domain (outside the CDR3, taken from reference TRBV28 and TRBJ2-7): DVKVTQSSRYLVKRTGEKVFLECVQDMDHENMFWYRQDPGLGLRLIYFSYDVKMKEKGDIPEGYSVSREKKERFSLILESASTNQTSMYLCASSSTGTGASYEQYFGPGTRLTVT.

The CDR3: CATSRQGNGDEKLFF. CDR3 DNA: TGTGCCACCTCACGACAGGGGAATGGGGATGAAAAACTGTTTTTT. This rearrangement joins TRBV19 to TRBJ1-4; 8 bases are shared with TRBD1. The CDR3 has 15 residues. The ends lost 10 bases at V and 6 bases at J; junction bases unmatched: 13. CDR1 LNHDA and CDR2 SQIVND come from the germline V gene (reference sequence). The whole variable domain, remainder taken from reference TRBV19 and TRBJ1-4, is DGGITQSPKYLFRKEGQNVTLSCEQNLNHDAMYWYRQDPGQGLRLIYYSQIVNDFQKGDIAEGYSVSREKKESFPLTVTSAQKNPTAFYLCATSRQGNGDEKLFFGSGTQLSVL.

The gene calls are TRBV4-1 and TRBJ1-4; D is uncertain. This CDR3 contains 13 residues. Germline V lookup: CDR1 MGHRA, CDR2 YSYEKL. V was cut by 4 bases and J by 8 bases, with 11 bases left in between. The CDR3: CASSPPLREKLFF. CDR3 coding DNA: TGCGCCAGCAGCCCCCCGCTGCGGGAAAAACTGTTTTTT.

V and J are TRBV9 and TRBJ2-3; 8 bases align to TRBD1. CDR3 length: 17 amino acids. Germline V gene lookup returns CDR1 SGDLS and CDR2 YYNGEE. Trimming at V came to 4 bases and at J to 4 bases, leaving 14 bases not matched to a gene. CDR3 sequence (DNA): TGTGCCAGCAGCCCCCGGACAGGGCTCGTTTCCGCAGATACGCAGTATTTT. Translating gives CASSPRTGLVSADTQYF.

The chain joins TRBV18 to TRBJ2-3; 9 bases align to TRBD2. The CDR3 has 17 residues. Trimming at V came to 5 bases and at J to 1 base, leaving 10 bases not matched to a gene. Germline V gene sequence: CDR1 KGHSH, CDR2 LQKENI. The CDR3 DNA is TGTGCCAGCTCATCCGCCGTAGCGGGAGTCGGCACAGATACGCAGTATTTT. This sequence encodes CASSSAVAGVGTDTQYF.

This clone was counted between two and nine times. This chain links TRBV2 with TRBJ2-7, with D possibly TRBD2 on 6 matching bases. The CDR3 contains 13 residues. V was pared by 6 bases and J by 7 bases, with 16 bases between. Germline CDR1 SNHLY, CDR2 FYNNEI. The CDR3 sequence: CASRAGFGGEQYV. The CDR3 bases are TGTGCCAGCAGGGCGGGGTTTGGAGGGGAGCAGTACGTC.

The V and J genes are TRBV5-1 and TRBJ2-6, with D possibly being TRBD2 (6 bases). CDR3 length: 17 amino acids. V was cut by 4 bases and J by 0 bases, with 14 bases left in between. CDR1 is SGHRS and CDR2 is YFSETQ in the germline V gene. The CDR3 nucleotides read TGCGCCAGCAGCCGGGACTCGGCTTTCTCTGGGGCCAACGTCCTGACTTTC. Translated, it gives CASSRDSAFSGANVLTF.

The chain recombines TRBV7-9 with TRBJ2-2; possible D gene TRBD2, 6 bases. The CDR3 runs to 16 residues. Trimming took off 5 bases at V and 5 bases at J, with 18 bases between the two ends. CDR1 is SEHNR, CDR2 FQNEAQ, per germline (reference sequence). The CDR3 loop is CASSPAWVGRTGELFF. The CDR3 DNA sequence: TGTGCCAGCAGCCCAGCTTGGGTAGGGAGGACCGGGGAGCTGTTTTTT.

V and J are TRBV6-1 and TRBJ1-2; tentative D call: TRBD1 (5 bases). Per germline, CDR1 MNHNS and CDR2 SASEGT. There are 13 residues in the CDR3. V lost 7 bases and J lost 5, with 14 bases in between. The CDR3 nucleotides read TGTGCCAGCACCACGGGAGGGGCTTATGGCTACACCTTC. It translates to CASTTGGAYGYTF.

The chain is built from TRBV6-5 and TRBJ1-1; D remains unclear. The CDR3 is 14 residues long. V gave up 2 bases and J gave up 4 bases, with 11 bases separating them. Looked up from germline, CDR1 is MNHEY and CDR2 is SVGAGI. CDR3 loop: CASSYDPRGTEAFF. CDR3 coding DNA: TGTGCCAGCAGTTACGACCCACGGGGCACTGAAGCTTTCTTT.

V and J are TRBV15 and TRBJ2-7; TRBD2 agrees at 14 bases. With V trimmed by 5 bases and J by 7 bases, 10 bases remained unmatched. The CDR3 spans 16 residues. The V gene's germline CDR1 is LNHNV and CDR2 YYDKDF (reference sequence). CDR3 coding DNA: TGTGCCACCAGCGGGGAGACTAGCGGGAGGGAGGGGGAGCAGTACGTC. Its protein is CATSGETSGREGEQYV.

The chain is built from TRBV9 and TRBJ2-5, with D uncertain. Germline lookup yields CDR1 SGDLS and CDR2 YYNGEE. This CDR3 has 14 residues. Trimming left V 1 base short and J 7 bases short, with 14 bases between. The CDR3 DNA reads TGTGCCAGCAGCGTATATGAAGGAGATGGGACCCAGTACTTC. Its translation: CASSVYEGDGTQYF.

The chain combines TRBV7-9 with TRBJ2-1; 10 nucleotides line up with TRBD2. The length of the CDR3 is 14 residues. V shed 5 bases and J 10 bases; nucleotides not matched to a gene: 8. The V gene's germline CDR1 is SEHNR and CDR2 FQNEAQ (reference sequence). The CDR3 here is CASSPGTSAAEQFF. CDR3 sequence (DNA): TGTGCCAGCAGCCCCGGGACTAGCGCTGCCGAGCAGTTCTTC.

The chain employs TRBV28 and TRBJ2-7, with 8 bases lining up with TRBD2. The V segment lost 4 bases and the J segment 0 bases; nucleotides outside the gene matches: 2. Looked up from germline, CDR1 is MDHEN and CDR2 is SYDVKM. The CDR3 has 14 residues. The CDR3 nucleotides read TGTGCCAGCAGTTCGGGGGGGGGCTCCTACGAGCAGTACTTC. It encodes CASSSGGGSYEQYF.

V and J are TRBV11-3 and TRBJ2-7, with TRBD2 identical over 8 bases. CDR3 length equals 13 residues. Trimming cost V 3 bases and J 9 bases; bases outside gene matches: 7. Germline V gene data show CDR1 as SGHNT and CDR2 as YENEEA. CDR3 in amino acids: CASSFLREGVQYV. CDR3 nucleotides: TGTGCCAGCAGCTTTCTTCGGGAGGGTGTGCAGTACGTC.

The rearrangement joins TRBV9 to TRBJ2-2, with 9 bases matching TRBD1. Germline V gene lookup returns CDR1 SGDLS and CDR2 YYNGEE. The V gene end was trimmed by 0 bases and the J gene end by 4 bases; junction bases not matched to a gene: 4. The CDR3 totals 16 residues. The CDR3 loop is CASSVDDRGVTGELFF. The CDR3 DNA sequence: TGTGCCAGCAGCGTAGACGACAGGGGGGTCACCGGGGAGCTGTTTTTT. Together with reference TRBV9 and TRBJ2-2, the CDR3 gives the full variable domain: DSGVTQTPKHLITATGQRVTLRCSPRSGDLSVYWYQQSLDQGLQFLIQYYNGEERAKGNILERFSAQQFPDLHSELNLSSLELGDSALYFCASSVDDRGVTGELFFGEGSRLTVL.

The chain joins TRBV6-1 to TRBJ1-4; 9 nucleotides align to TRBD1. The CDR3 spans 16 residues. Per germline, CDR1 MNHNS and CDR2 SASEGT. V shed 2 bases, J shed 8 bases, and the junction held 9 bases outside the gene matches. Written as DNA, the CDR3 is TGTGCCAGCAGTGAAACTTGGACAGGGGCCAGGGAAAAACTGTTTTTT. As protein: CASSETWTGAREKLFF.